This section outlines one TCR beta chain sequence together with its context. The data were produced by immunoSEQ multiplex PCR, yet TCRdb's version contains in-frame clones alone and is incomplete. The sample shows about 2.4 million clones, over 85% of them seen only once. Nashville, Tennessee was home to all donors, each a Caucasian adult. The data belong to a study of shared clonotypes between healthy human individuals. Study information: Per donor, CD8 memory used one plate, CD8 naive used two, CD4 memory used three and CD4 naive used three.

Trimming removed 7 bases at V and 10 bases at J, with 20 bases between. The CDR3 is 14 amino acids. Germline V CDR1 and CDR2: LNHDA, SQIVND (reference sequence). The sequencing input was naive CD4+ T cells sorted from blood. Subset reported: CD45RA+ positively selected. This receptor was identified in a man between 18 and 29 years old in good health. V usage is TRBV19 and J usage is TRBJ2-1, with D tentatively TRBD1 or TRBD2 (5 bases each). Here the CDR3 reads CASKIGLAGWEQFF. CDR3 DNA sequence: TGTGCCAGTAAGATCGGACTCGCAGGGTGGGAGCAGTTCTTC.